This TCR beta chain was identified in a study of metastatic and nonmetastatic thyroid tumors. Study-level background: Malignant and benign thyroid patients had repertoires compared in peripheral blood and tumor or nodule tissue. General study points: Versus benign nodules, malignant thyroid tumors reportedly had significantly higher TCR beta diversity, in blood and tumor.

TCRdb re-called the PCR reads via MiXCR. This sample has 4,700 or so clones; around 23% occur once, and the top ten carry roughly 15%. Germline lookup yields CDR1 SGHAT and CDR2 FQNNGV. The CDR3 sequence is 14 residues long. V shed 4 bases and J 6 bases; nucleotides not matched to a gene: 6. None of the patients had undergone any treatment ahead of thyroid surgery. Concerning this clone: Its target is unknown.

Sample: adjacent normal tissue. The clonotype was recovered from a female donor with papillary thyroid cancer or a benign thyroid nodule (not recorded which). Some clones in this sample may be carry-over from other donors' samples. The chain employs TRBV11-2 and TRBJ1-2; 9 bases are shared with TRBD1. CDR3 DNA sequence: TGTGCCAGCAGCTCCGGGACAGGGTCTAATGGCTACACCTTC. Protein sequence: CASSSGTGSNGYTF.